This TCR beta chain stems from a study of blood T cell repertoires in COVID-19 (dated by TCRdb to 2018 to 2020). About the investigation overall: Collaborator samples came from the United States, Italy and Spain and covered acute and convalescent phases of COVID-19. The material from the prospective study consisted of cDNA or gDNA derived from T cells, B-cell-depleted T cells, or PBMCs. Subjects who had been exposed to COVID-19, were actively infected with it, or had recovered from it provided the deeply sampled blood TCRbeta repertoires that made up the dataset. The repertoires were released in a freely available public database meant as a resource for research on the immune response to SARS-CoV-2. The samples were drawn from the first 160 participants of the ongoing ImmuneRACE study and from roughly 1,300 subjects provided by 6 global collaborators. The sample metadata nearly always contained a de-identified subject ID, COVID-19 status, age in years and sex. Where HLA class I and class II types were available, the types were taken from metadata supplied by the sample provider, not from assay-based typing. Study-wide conclusions, independent of this receptor: Clinical and demographic metadata were provided uncurated, with the amount varying by source and participant.

TCRbeta CDR3 regions were amplified from genomic DNA using the immunoSEQ Assay, a bias-controlled multiplex PCR. Turning to the authors' computational methods: The number of nucleated cells in each sample was estimated by amplification of reference gene primers within the assay. Sequence reads were collapsed and filtered to measure the absolute abundance of every unique TCRbeta CDR3 rearrangement. For each sample, productive Simpson clonality was calculated by taking the square root of Simpson's diversity index across productive rearrangements. Sourced from immuneACCESS, this table was stored by TCRdb with only in-frame sequences that have V and J called. A share of the clones is absent; for the studies checked, an unresolved V gene accounts for under half, and the remainder has no known explanation. V and J calls and clone size come straight from that table; D and trimming were deduced from the DNA. The sample data list about 46,000 clones, and about 89% of these were observed just once. The ten largest account for around 15% of the sample.

Whole blood was collected in K2EDTA tubes by collaborating institutions according to the institutions' own protocols. For TCRbeta analysis, collaborators shipped samples in one of three forms: frozen whole blood, isolated PBMCs, or DNA extracted from either of those sample types. The CDR1 and CDR2 encoded by the germline V gene (reference sequence) are SEHNR and FQNEAQ. The CDR3 runs 15 residues from the cysteine to the phenylalanine. The retained sequence is limited to the CDR3, 45 bases, with the frame set at the first base. Germline trimming: 5 bases from V, 2 bases from J; junction bases outside gene matches: 9. In this sample, this clone turned up once. Its target antigen remains unknown. Base-call qualities are not available, and no considerably larger clone is one nucleotide away.

The sequence joins TRBV7-9 to TRBJ2-7; TRBD1 lines up with 7 middle nucleotides. The sample consisted of peripheral blood. The clonotype originates from a human donor in a cohort sampled during active COVID-19. Read as DNA, the sequence is TGTGCCAGCAGCCCGACAGGGAGTATAACCTACGAGCAGTACTTC. Protein translation: CASSPTGSITYEQYF.